This TCR beta chain was identified during a study of blood T cell repertoires in COVID-19. Study at large: Samples representing acute and convalescent COVID-19 were sourced from the United States, Italy and Spain. T cells, B-cell-depleted T cells, or PBMCs provided the cDNA or gDNA that served as material.

CDR3 length: 15 residues. The V end was cut by 1 base, the J end by 6 bases, with 12 bases between. Germline V lookup: CDR1 SGHTA, CDR2 FQGNSA. Authors' analysis steps: Estimates of nucleated cell counts were drawn from the amplification of reference gene primers. Produced via immunoSEQ multiplex PCR; TCRdb's table is partial and in-frame only. That table supplies the V and J calls and clone size; D and trimming were determined from the DNA. The sample carries roughly 330,000 clones, 83% recorded once. Sequencing was done on a sample of peripheral blood. The genes are TRBV7-2 and TRBJ2-2; possible D gene TRBD2, 7 bases. The receptor's source is a woman aged 50 to 60 with acute or convalescent COVID-19. The CDR3 here is CASSLGGGQAGELFF. CDR3 sequence (DNA): TGTGCCAGCAGCTTAGGGGGGGGCCAGGCCGGGGAGCTGTTTTTT.